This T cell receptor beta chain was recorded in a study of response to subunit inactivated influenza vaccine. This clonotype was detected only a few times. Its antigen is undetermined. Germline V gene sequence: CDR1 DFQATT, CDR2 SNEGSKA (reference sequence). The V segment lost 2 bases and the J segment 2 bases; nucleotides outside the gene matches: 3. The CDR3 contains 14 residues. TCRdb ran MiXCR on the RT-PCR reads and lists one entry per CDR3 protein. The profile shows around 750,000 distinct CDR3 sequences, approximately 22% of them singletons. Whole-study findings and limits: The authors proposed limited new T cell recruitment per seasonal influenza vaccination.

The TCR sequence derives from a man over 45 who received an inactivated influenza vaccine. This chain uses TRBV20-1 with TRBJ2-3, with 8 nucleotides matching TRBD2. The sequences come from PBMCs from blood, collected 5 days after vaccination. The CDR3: CSARMTSATDTQYF. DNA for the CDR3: TGCAGTGCTAGAATGACTAGCGCCACAGATACGCAGTATTTT.